One sample yielded the 9 T cell receptor beta chains listed below, sequenced in a study of blood T cell repertoires in COVID-19. Only in-frame clones appear in the TCRdb table, and some are missing; sequencing was by immunoSEQ multiplex PCR. The sample has 300,000 to 450,000 clones, roughly 90% seen once. Material: peripheral blood. The receptors were sampled from a woman in her thirties with COVID-19, enrolled during active disease.

V is TRBV5-1 and J is TRBJ2-2; D call uncertain. The germline CDR1 and CDR2 sequences are SGHRS and YFSETQ. CDR3 length equals 15 residues. Trimming pared 1 base from V and 6 bases from J, leaving 13 bases between. This chain's CDR3 is CASSLPQMSSGELFF. CDR3 nucleotides: TGCGCCAGCAGCTTGCCCCAGATGTCGTCCGGGGAGCTGTTTTTT.

The rearrangement joins TRBV6-5 to TRBJ2-7; 10 bases are a match to TRBD1. The CDR3 has 13 amino acids. CDR1 and CDR2 (germline): MNHEY, SVGAGI. The V gene end was trimmed by 5 bases and the J gene end by 4 bases; junction bases not matched to a gene: 2. CDR3 sequence: CASSRDRGYEQYV. The CDR3 DNA sequence: TGTGCCAGCAGTCGGGACAGGGGTTACGAGCAGTACGTC.

The chain links TRBV2 to TRBJ2-3, with 11 bases lining up with TRBD2. Unmatched junction bases numbered 11, after V lost 6 bases and J lost 6 bases. This CDR3 region has 16 residues. Germline values: CDR1 SNHLY, CDR2 FYNNEI. The DNA for the CDR3 is TGTGCCAGCAGAACTAGCGGGAGTCCTAGGGCTGATACGCAGTATTTT. This encodes CASRTSGSPRADTQYF.

The J gene is TRBJ2-7, the V gene TRBV12-5; TRBD1 is a possible D gene (6 bases). This CDR3 spans 14 amino acids. Trimming stripped 7 bases from V and 3 bases from J, with 16 bases between. CDR1 LGHNT and CDR2 FRNRAP come from the germline V gene. For the CDR3, the DNA is TGTGCTAGTGATCCTGACAGGCTAAACTACGAGCAGTACTTC. Its translation: CASDPDRLNYEQYF.

The rearrangement uses TRBV3-1 (or the pseudogene TRBV3-2) and TRBJ2-2, with 12 bases fitting TRBD2. Germline V CDR1 and CDR2: LGHDT, YNNKEL (reference sequence). The ends lost 0 bases at V and 6 bases at J; junction bases unmatched: 11. The CDR3 is 19 amino acids. CDR3 protein: CASSQDHLAGGPGAGELFF. In DNA form, the CDR3 reads TGTGCCAGCAGCCAAGATCACCTAGCGGGAGGGCCAGGTGCCGGGGAGCTGTTTTTT.

The chain combines TRBV5-1 with TRBJ1-1, with TRBD1 matching over 7 bases. CDR1 and CDR2 (germline): SGHRS, YFSETQ. V was pared by 0 bases and J by 4 bases, with 3 bases of the junction left unmatched. The CDR3 spans 14 residues. CDR3 amino acids: CASSLGGQITEAFF. CDR3 sequence (DNA): TGCGCCAGCAGCTTGGGGGGACAGATCACTGAAGCTTTCTTT. Together with reference TRBV5-1 and TRBJ1-1, the CDR3 gives the full variable domain: KAGVTQTPRYLIKTRGQQVTLSCSPISGHRSVSWYQQTPGQGLQFLFEYFSETQRNKGNFPGRFSGRQFSNSRSEMNVSTLELGDSALYLCASSLGGQITEAFFGQGTRLTVV.

The CDR3 nucleotides read TGTGCCAGCTCACCACCGGGGAGTGAGCAGTACTTC. Protein: CASSPPGSEQYF. V is TRBV18 and J is TRBJ2-7, with D possibly being TRBD2 (5 bases). Trimming took off 0 bases at V and 7 bases at J, with 7 bases between the two ends. CDR1 and CDR2 from the germline V gene are KGHSH and LQKENI. The CDR3 is 12 residues long.

The rearrangement links TRBV5-1 to TRBJ1-2, with 7 positions matching TRBD1. J gave up 6 bases and V 0 bases, and 8 bases lay outside the gene matches. The germline V gene has CDR1 SGHRS and CDR2 YFSETQ. The CDR3 is made up of 15 amino acids. CDR3 residues: CASSLGQGNPHGYTF. The CDR3 DNA sequence: TGCGCCAGCAGCTTGGGACAGGGCAACCCACATGGCTACACCTTC. Complete variable domain (other parts from reference TRBV5-1 and TRBJ1-2): KAGVTQTPRYLIKTRGQQVTLSCSPISGHRSVSWYQQTPGQGLQFLFEYFSETQRNKGNFPGRFSGRQFSNSRSEMNVSTLELGDSALYLCASSLGQGNPHGYTFGSGTRLTVV.

The chain combines TRBV6-1 with TRBJ2-5; a weak D match, TRBD2 (5 bases). Trimming cost V 3 bases and J 4 bases, with 15 bases left between them. The CDR3 is made up of 15 amino acids. The germline gives CDR1 MNHNS, CDR2 SASEGT. The CDR3 DNA follows: TGTGCCAGCAGTGACGGTGAGCGGAATCGAGAGACCCAGTACTTC. Protein: CASSDGERNRETQYF.